A selection of T cell receptor beta chains follows, all from one sample in a study of T-cell reconstitution after alpha-beta-depleted transplantation in children. In TCRdb, the PCR reads were re-called with MiXCR into one record per CDR3 protein. The sample records hundreds of thousands of distinct CDR3 sequences, more than 20% being singletons. Sequencing was performed on PBMCs, mostly from graft donor cells, taken 360 days after TCRalphabeta/CD19-depleted stem cell transplant. The origin of the receptors is a boy younger than two who had a stem cell transplant for acute myeloid leukemia, so the T cells may come from the graft donor. Both conserved end residues are part of each CDR3. Fields, in order: V gene, clone size, J gene, CDR3 protein. For some rows the clone size is stated as once, few or many, or as a class when expanded; others skip it.

TRBV11-2	few	TRBJ2-1	CASSLDPGQSSYNEQFF
TRBV29-1	many	TRBJ1-1	CSAEQGAGAFF
TRBV15	few	TRBJ2-1	CATSRVAPGQYYNEQFF
TRBV25-1	.	TRBJ2-1	CASMAGGLGGEQFF
TRBV5-1	few	TRBJ1-1	CASSLAWDRIEAFF
TRBV24-1	.	TRBJ2-5	CATSEHDSFQETQYF
TRBV27	.	TRBJ2-1	CASATGGGNYNEQFF
TRBV30	.	TRBJ2-1	CASNRWAKYEQFF
TRBV15	many	TRBJ2-7	CATSTTSFGFHEQYF
TRBV7-2	few	TRBJ1-2	CASSLGWNGYTF
TRBV7-2	few	TRBJ2-7	CASNLTGNLEQYF
TRBV7-9	few	TRBJ1-5	CASSLGTGQNQPQHF
TRBV9	few	TRBJ2-2	CASSVSKQGPPNTGELFF
TRBV5-6	.	TRBJ2-3	CARSPGLADSEQYF
TRBV5-1	once	TRBJ2-1	CASSSPGTSGGLSSYNEQFF
TRBV29-1	few	TRBJ1-5	CSATGSGQPQHF
TRBV27	.	TRBJ2-7	CASSLWRGTYEQYF
TRBV4-2	few	TRBJ1-2	CASSLRTGGNWASFYGYTF
TRBV4-1	.	TRBJ2-4	CASSQVNSGNIQYF
TRBV11-2	many	TRBJ2-3	CASSLIGDYTDTQYF
TRBV4-3	.	TRBJ1-1	CASSQDERGTGIEAFF
TRBV20-1	.	TRBJ2-6	CSARRISSGANVLTF
TRBV27	few	TRBJ1-1	CASSNRDRAVRNGEAFF
TRBV7-9	.	TRBJ2-3	CASSPVQLSTDTQYF
TRBV7-6	few	TRBJ2-3	CASSASGGGTYTQYF
TRBV29-1	many	TRBJ2-5	CSVGGREETQYF
TRBV20-1	many	TRBJ1-2	CSASPVRHGYTF
TRBV12-3/TRBV12-4	.	TRBJ1-6	CASSLGTGTVNSPLHF
TRBV5-1	.	TRBJ2-2	CASSRGQVDTGELFF
TRBV12-3/TRBV12-4	.	TRBJ2-5	CGSSLSVAGSPETQYF
TRBV7-9	.	TRBJ2-1	CASSFHSGGANEQFF
TRBV29-1	.	TRBJ1-1	CSGGTGDTEAFF
TRBV5-6	few	TRBJ1-5	CASSLYTGGIQPQHF
TRBV7-2	.	TRBJ2-5	CASSFGVIGETQYF
TRBV5-5	.	TRBJ2-3	CASSPAGTDTQYF
TRBV12-3/TRBV12-4	.	TRBJ1-2	CASSARWGGYGYTF
TRBV20-1	few	TRBJ1-1	CSARDKDFTATEAFF
TRBV20-1	few	TRBJ1-2	CSAPIPAGYGYTF
TRBV2	many	TRBJ1-2	CASRDQGEDTF
TRBV7-2	.	TRBJ2-1	CASSLGGQGSIYNEQFF
TRBV29-1	many	TRBJ2-3	CSGSVQGIRADTQYF
TRBV12-3/TRBV12-4	.	TRBJ2-7	CASGTGLSYEQYF
TRBV6-1	.	TRBJ1-3	CASSSAWSTIYF
TRBV28	few	TRBJ2-6	CASSLWGHGANVLTF
TRBV10-3	.	TRBJ2-3	CAIRAGQSTDTQYF
TRBV29-1	.	TRBJ1-1	CSVGPVGGPTEAFF
TRBV11-2	many	TRBJ2-1	CASSPLGLAGVSSYNEQFF
TRBV3-1	many	TRBJ2-1	CASSQWDRGVANEQFF
TRBV12-3/TRBV12-4	many	TRBJ2-3	CASSGGPTDTQYF
TRBV28	many	TRBJ1-1	CASSPIRVNTEAFF
TRBV28	.	TRBJ1-3	CASSLGSHSGNTIYF
TRBV18	.	TRBJ1-1	CASSPKPEAEAFF
TRBV7-8	many	TRBJ1-5	CASSPTDRLQPQHF
TRBV7-9	.	TRBJ2-1	CASSRHQTDRDGKFF
TRBV12-3/TRBV12-4	many	TRBJ1-5	CASSRQGSGNQPQHF